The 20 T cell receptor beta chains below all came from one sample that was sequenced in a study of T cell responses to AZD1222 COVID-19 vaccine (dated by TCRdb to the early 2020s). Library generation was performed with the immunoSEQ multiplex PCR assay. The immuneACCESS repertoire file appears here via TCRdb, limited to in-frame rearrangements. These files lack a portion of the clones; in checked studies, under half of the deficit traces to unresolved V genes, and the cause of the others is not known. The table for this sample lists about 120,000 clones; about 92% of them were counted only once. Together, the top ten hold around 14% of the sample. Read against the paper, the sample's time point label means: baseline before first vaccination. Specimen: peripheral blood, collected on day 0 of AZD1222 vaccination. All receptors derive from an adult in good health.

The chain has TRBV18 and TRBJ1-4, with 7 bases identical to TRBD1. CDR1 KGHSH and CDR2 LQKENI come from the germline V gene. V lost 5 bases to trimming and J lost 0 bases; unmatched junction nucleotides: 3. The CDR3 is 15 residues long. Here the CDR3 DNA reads TGTGCCAGCTCATCCGGGACAGCAACTAATGAAAAACTGTTTTTT. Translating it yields CASSSGTATNEKLFF.

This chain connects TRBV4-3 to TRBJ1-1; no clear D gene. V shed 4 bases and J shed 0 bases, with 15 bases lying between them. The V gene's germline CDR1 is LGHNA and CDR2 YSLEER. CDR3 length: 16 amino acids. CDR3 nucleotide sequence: TGCGCCAGCAGCCTGGCGGGTCCTGGCATGAACACTGAAGCTTTCTTT. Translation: CASSLAGPGMNTEAFF.

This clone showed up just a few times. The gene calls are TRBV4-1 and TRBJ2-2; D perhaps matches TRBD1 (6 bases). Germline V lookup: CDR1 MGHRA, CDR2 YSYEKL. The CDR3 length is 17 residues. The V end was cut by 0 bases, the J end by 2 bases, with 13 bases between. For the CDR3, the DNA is TGCGCCAGCAGCCAAGACTTCTTGGGGGCAAACACCGGGGAGCTGTTTTTT. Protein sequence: CASSQDFLGANTGELFF.

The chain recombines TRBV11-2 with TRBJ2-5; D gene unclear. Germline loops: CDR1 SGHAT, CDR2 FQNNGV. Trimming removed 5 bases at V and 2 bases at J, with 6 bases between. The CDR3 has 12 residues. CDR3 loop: CASSTLQETQYF. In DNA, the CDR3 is TGTGCCAGCAGCACGCTACAAGAGACCCAGTACTTC. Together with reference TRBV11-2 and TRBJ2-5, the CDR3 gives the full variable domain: EAGVAQSPRYKIIEKRQSVAFWCNPISGHATLYWYQQILGQGPKLLIQFQNNGVVDDSQLPKDRFSAERLKGVDSTLKIQPAKLEDSAVYLCASSTLQETQYFGPGTRLLVL.

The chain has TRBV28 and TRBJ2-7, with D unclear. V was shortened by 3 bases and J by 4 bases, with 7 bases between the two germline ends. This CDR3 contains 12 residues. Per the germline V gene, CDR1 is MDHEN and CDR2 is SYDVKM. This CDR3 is CASSLFQYEQYF. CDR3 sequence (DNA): TGTGCCAGCAGTTTGTTCCAATACGAGCAGTACTTC.

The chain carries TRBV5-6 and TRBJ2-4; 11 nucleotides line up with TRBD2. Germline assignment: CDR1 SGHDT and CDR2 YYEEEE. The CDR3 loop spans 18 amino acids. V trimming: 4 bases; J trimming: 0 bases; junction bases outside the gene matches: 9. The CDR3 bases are TGTGCCAGCAGCCTCGGACTAGCGGGTAGGGCAGCCAAAAACATTCAGTACTTC. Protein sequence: CASSLGLAGRAAKNIQYF.

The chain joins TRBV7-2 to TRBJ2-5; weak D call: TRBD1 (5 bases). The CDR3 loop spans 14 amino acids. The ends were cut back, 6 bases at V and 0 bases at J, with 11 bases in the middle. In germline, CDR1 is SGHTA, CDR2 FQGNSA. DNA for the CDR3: TGTGCCAGCAGTCCAGGGTTGTACCAAGAGACCCAGTACTTC. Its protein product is CASSPGLYQETQYF.

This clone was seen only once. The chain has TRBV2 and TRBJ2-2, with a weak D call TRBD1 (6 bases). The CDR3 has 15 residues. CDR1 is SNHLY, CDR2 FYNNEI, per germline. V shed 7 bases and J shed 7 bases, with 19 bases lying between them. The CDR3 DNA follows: TGTGCCAGCAAAGGGCTGCAGGGGCGGGTCGGGGAGCTGTTTTTT. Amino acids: CASKGLQGRVGELFF.

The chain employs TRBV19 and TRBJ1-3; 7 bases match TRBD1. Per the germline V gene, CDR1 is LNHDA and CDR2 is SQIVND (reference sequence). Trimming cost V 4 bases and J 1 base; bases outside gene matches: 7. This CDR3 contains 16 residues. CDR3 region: CASSSGTALSGNTIYF. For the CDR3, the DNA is TGTGCCAGTAGTAGCGGGACAGCTCTATCTGGAAACACCATATATTTT.

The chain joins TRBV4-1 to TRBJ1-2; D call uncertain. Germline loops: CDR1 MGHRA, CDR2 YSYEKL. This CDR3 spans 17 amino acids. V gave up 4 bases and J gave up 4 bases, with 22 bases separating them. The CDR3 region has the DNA TGCGCCAGCAGCCTTAATCCCCTGTTAGGCAGCTCCTATGGCTACACCTTC. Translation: CASSLNPLLGSSYGYTF.

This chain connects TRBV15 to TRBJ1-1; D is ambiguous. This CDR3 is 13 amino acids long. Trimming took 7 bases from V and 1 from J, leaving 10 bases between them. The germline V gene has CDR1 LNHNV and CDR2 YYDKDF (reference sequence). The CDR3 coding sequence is TGTGCCACCAAACTCGACCCGAACACTGAAGCTTTCTTT. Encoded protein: CATKLDPNTEAFF.

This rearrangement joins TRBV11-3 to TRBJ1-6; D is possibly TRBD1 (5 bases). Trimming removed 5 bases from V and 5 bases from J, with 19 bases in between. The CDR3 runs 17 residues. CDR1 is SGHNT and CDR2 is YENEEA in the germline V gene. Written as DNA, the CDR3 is TGTGCCAGCAGCCCCCCATTGGTGGGGGAGGATAATTCACCCCTCCACTTT. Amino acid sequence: CASSPPLVGEDNSPLHF. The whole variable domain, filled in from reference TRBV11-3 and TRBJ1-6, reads EAGVVQSPRYKIIEKKQPVAFWCNPISGHNTLYWYLQNLGQGPELLIRYENEEAVDDSQLPKDRFSAERLKGVDSTLKIQPAELGDSAVYLCASSPPLVGEDNSPLHFGNGTRLTVT.

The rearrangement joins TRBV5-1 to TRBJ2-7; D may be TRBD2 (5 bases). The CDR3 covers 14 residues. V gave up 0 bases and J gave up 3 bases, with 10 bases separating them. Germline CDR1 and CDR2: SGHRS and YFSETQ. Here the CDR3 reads CASSLEGSGYEQYF. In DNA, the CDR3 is TGCGCCAGCAGCTTGGAAGGGAGCGGCTACGAGCAGTACTTC.

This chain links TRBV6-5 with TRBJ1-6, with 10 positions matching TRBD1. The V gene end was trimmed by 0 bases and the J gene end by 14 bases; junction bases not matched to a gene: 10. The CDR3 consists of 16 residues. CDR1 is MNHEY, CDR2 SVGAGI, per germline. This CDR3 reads CASSYSSGQGTRALHF. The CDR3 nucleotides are TGTGCCAGCAGTTACTCCTCGGGACAGGGGACTCGGGCCCTCCACTTT.

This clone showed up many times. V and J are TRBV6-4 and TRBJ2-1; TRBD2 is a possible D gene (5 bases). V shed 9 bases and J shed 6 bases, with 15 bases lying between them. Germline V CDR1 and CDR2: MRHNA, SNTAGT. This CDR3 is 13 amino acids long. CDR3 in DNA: TGTGCCAGTGGCGGTACTAGTCGCAATGAGCAGTTCTTC. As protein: CASGGTSRNEQFF.

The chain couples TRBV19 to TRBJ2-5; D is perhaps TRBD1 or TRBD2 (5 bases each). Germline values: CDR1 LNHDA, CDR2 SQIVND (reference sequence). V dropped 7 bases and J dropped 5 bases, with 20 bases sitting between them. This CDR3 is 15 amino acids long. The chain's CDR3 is CASTRGVGLKETQYF. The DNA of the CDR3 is TGTGCCAGTACGAGGGGAGTAGGGTTGAAGGAGACCCAGTACTTC.

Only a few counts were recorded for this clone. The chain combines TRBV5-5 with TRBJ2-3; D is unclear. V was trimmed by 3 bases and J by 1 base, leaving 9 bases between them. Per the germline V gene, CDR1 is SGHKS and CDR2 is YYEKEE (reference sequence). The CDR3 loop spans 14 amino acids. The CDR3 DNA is TGTGCCAGCAGCTGGGGATCGGGCACAGATACGCAGTATTTT. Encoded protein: CASSWGSGTDTQYF.

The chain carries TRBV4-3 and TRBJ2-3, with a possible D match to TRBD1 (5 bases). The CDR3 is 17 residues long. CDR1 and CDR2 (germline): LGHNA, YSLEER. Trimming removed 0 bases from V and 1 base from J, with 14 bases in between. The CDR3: CASSQEVREYGTDTQYF. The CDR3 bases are TGCGCCAGCAGCCAAGAGGTCAGGGAATACGGCACAGATACGCAGTATTTT.

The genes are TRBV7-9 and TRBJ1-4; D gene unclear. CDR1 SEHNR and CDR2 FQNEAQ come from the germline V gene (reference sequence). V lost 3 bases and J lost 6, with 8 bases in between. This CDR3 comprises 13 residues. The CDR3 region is CASSFRLDEKLFF. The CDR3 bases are TGTGCCAGCAGCTTCAGGCTTGATGAAAAACTGTTTTTT. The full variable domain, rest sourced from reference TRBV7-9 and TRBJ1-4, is DTGVSQNPRHKITKRGQNVTFRCDPISEHNRLYWYRQTLGQGPEFLTYFQNEAQLEKSRLLSDRFSAERPKGSFSTLEIQRTEQGDSAMYLCASSFRLDEKLFFGSGTQLSVL.

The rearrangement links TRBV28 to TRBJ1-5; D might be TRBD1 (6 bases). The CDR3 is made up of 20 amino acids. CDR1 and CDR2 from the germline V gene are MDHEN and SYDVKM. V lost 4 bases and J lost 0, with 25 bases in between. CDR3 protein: CASSWGHLLIASNSNQPQHF. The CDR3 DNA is TGTGCCAGCAGTTGGGGACACCTCCTGATAGCGAGCAATAGCAATCAGCCCCAGCATTTT.